This T cell receptor (beta chain) was recovered during a study of glioma-infiltrating T cells after dendritic cell vaccination. Findings and caveats of the study: TCR clonality showed no direct relationship with survival. Higher pretreatment TIL content predicted longer progression-free time and survival.

The immunoSEQ assay amplified TCRB CDR3 from up to 2 ug DNA. Sequenced by immunoSEQ multiplex PCR; TCRdb stores in-frame clones only, minus some. The table includes around 96,000 clones, around 80% detected once. This clone has a handful of counts. What it binds is not known. The J segment lost 7 bases and the V segment lost 4 bases, leaving 17 bases of the junction unmatched. Per the germline V gene, CDR1 is MNHNS and CDR2 is SASEGT. This CDR3 contains 18 residues. This sequence joins TRBV6-1 and TRBJ2-1; TRBD2 matches 9 bases. The sample consisted of blood, taken before dendritic cell vaccination. This TCR derives from a human donor with glioblastoma. The CDR3: CASSGAASGLAVWNEQFF. CDR3 nucleotides: TGTGCCAGCAGTGGAGCTGCCTCGGGACTAGCTGTGTGGAATGAGCAGTTCTTC.